The clone carrying this T cell receptor beta chain was counted a few times. Its specificity is unknown. This CDR3 has 15 amino acids. V was shortened by 3 bases and J by 0 bases, with 9 bases between the two germline ends. The germline V gene has CDR1 ENHRY and CDR2 SYGVKD. TCRdb called the 5' RACE reads again in MiXCR, with one record for every CDR3 protein. Of about 340,000 distinct CDR3 sequences listed, around 13% are singletons. The data were obtained in a study of T cells after yellow fever vaccination. Findings and limits, study-wide: Reappearing after the booster were most of the clones from primary vaccination (roughly 95% CD4, 85% to 90% CD8). FACS-sorted repertoires could contain abundant clonotypes contaminating from the bulk population. By day 5 rather than day 15, the secondary response had peaked, though it was weaker.

This sequence joins TRBV10-3 and TRBJ1-3; D not resolved. The material sequenced was CD4+ T cells sorted from PBMCs, taken 15 days after the yellow fever booster vaccination. This sequence originates from a man aged 18 to 35 who received the YFV17D yellow fever vaccine. Here the CDR3 reads CAISERRYSGNTIYF. The CDR3 bases are TGTGCCATCAGTGAACGGAGATACTCTGGAAACACCATATATTTT.